Here is one T cell receptor (beta chain) with its context. cDNA synthesis used a TRAV/TRBV-specific primer set for both chains. TCRs were put through roughly 20 PCR cycles of amplification with Phusion. A constant-region primer and the V-primer adapter served as the primer pair. TCRdb re-called the reads through MiXCR, storing one row per CDR3 protein. The repertoire includes about 11,000 distinct CDR3 sequences, approximately 65% of them detected once, and over 9.5% sits in the top ten. The entry originates in a study of low-dose radiotherapy and immunotherapy resistance in tumors. Study details: A dose of 0.5 Gy per fraction was delivered to Cohort 1 every 2 weeks, for a total of 6.5 Gy. Participants in Cohort 2 were given 1 Gy per fraction every two weeks, for 13 Gy over 26 weeks.

The J segment lost 5 bases and the V segment lost 7 bases, leaving 10 bases of the junction unmatched. Germline V lookup: CDR1 MNHNY, CDR2 SVGAGI (reference sequence). CDR3 length: 15 amino acids. V gene TRBV6-6 combines with J gene TRBJ2-5; 10 bases line up with TRBD1. The clonotype originates from a human donor with advanced metastatic prostate, ovarian, gallbladder or colorectal cancer (not recorded which). This table probably holds off-target reads from a library built for another chain. The CDR3 region is CASIRRTGGMETQYF. DNA for the CDR3: TGTGCCAGCATCCGTCGGACAGGGGGAATGGAGACCCAGTACTTC.